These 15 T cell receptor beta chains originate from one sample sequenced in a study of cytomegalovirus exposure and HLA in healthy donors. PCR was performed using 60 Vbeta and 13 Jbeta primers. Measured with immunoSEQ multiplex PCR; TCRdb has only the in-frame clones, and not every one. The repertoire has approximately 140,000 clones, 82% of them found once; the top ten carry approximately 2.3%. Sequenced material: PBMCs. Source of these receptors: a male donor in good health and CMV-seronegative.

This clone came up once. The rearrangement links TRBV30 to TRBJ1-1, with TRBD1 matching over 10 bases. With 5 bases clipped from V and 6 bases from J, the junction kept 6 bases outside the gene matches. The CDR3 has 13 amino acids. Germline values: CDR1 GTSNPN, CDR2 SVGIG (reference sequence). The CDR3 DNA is TGTGCCTGGGTGGGGACAGGGGTAGCTGAAGCTTTCTTT. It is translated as CAWVGTGVAEAFF.

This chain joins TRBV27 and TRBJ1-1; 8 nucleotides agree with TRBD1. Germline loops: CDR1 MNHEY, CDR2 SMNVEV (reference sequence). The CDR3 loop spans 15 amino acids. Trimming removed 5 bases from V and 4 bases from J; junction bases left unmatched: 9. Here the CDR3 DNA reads TGTGCCAGCAGTCGGCAGGGGGCTCATCGCACTGAAGCTTTCTTT. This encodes CASSRQGAHRTEAFF.

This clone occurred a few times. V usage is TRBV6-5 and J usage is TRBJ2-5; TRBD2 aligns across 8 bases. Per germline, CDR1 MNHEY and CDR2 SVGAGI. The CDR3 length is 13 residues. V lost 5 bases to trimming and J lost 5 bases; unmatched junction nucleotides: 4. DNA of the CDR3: TGTGCCAGCAGTCCCCTAGCGGGTGAGACCCAGTACTTC. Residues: CASSPLAGETQYF.

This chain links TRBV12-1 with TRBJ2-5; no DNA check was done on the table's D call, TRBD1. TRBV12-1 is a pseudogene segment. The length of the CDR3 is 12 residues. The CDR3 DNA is TGTGCCAGCAGTGGCAGATTAGAGACCCAGTACTTC. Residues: CASSGRLETQYF.

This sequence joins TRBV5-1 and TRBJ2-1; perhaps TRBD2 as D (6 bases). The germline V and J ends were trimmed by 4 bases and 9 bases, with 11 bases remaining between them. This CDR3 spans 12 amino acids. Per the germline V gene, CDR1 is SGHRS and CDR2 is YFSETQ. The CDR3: CASSHWRGEQFF. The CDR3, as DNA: TGCGCCAGCAGCCACTGGCGGGGTGAGCAGTTCTTC.

The CDR3 DNA reads TGTGCCAGCAGCTTAGGAACCAGCGGGAGTAGTACAGATACGCAGTATTTT. This sequence encodes CASSLGTSGSSTDTQYF. The chain recombines TRBV7-2 with TRBJ2-3, with 8 bases aligning to TRBD2. V gave up 1 base and J gave up 3 bases; unmatched junction bases: 9. This CDR3 region has 17 residues. The V gene's germline CDR1 is SGHTA and CDR2 FQGNSA.

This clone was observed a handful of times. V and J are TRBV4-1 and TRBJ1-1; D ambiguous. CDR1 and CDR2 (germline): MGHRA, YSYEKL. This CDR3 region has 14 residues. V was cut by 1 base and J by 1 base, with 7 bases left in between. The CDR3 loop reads CASSQGRWNTEAFF. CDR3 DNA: TGCGCCAGCAGCCAAGGCAGGTGGAACACTGAAGCTTTCTTT.

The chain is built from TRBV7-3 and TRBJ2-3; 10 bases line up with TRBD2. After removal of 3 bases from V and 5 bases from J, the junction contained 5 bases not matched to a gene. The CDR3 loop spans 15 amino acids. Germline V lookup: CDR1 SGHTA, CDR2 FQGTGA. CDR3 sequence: CASSLTSGLLDTQYF. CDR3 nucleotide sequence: TGTGCCAGCAGCTTGACTAGCGGGCTGTTAGATACGCAGTATTTT.

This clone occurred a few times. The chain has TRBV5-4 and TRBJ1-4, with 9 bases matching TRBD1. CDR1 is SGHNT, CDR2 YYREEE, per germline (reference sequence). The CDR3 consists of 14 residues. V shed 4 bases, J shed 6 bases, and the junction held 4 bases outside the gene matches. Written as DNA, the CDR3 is TGTGCCAGCAGCCGACAGGGGGTGGATGAAAAACTGTTTTTT. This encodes CASSRQGVDEKLFF.

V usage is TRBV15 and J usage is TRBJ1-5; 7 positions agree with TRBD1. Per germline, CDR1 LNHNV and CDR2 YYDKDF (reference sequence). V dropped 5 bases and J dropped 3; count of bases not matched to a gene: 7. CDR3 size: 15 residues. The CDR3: CATSSDGTDNQPQHF. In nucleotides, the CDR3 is TGTGCCACCAGCTCCGACGGGACAGACAATCAGCCCCAGCATTTT. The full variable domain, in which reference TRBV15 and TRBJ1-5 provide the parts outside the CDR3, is DAMVIQNPRYQVTQFGKPVTLSCSQTLNHNVMYWYQQKSSQAPKLLFHYYDKDFNNEADTPDNFQSRRPNTSFCFLDIRSPGLGDTAMYLCATSSDGTDNQPQHFGDGTRLSIL.

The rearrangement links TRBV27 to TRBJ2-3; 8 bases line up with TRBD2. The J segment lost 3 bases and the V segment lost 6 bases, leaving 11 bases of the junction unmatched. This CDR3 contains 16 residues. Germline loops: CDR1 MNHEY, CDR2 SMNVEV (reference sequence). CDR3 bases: TGTGCCAGCAGACCCGCAGGAAGCGGGGGAACAGATACGCAGTATTTT. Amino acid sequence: CASRPAGSGGTDTQYF.

The CDR3 spells CASSPGQTLNTEAFF. The CDR3 DNA sequence: TGCGCCAGCAGCCCAGGACAGACCCTGAACACTGAAGCTTTCTTT. The rearrangement uses TRBV4-1 and TRBJ1-1; tentative D call: TRBD1 (6 bases). V was clipped by 4 bases and J by 0 bases, with 12 bases between them. The length of the CDR3 is 15 residues. Germline CDR1 reads MGHRA; CDR2 reads YSYEKL.

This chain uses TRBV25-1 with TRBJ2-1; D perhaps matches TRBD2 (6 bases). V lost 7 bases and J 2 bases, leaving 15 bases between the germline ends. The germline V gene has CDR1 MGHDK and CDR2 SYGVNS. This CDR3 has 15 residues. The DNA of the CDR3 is TGTGCCAGCACGAGGACCGGGAGTCCCTACAATGAGCAGTTCTTC. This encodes CASTRTGSPYNEQFF.

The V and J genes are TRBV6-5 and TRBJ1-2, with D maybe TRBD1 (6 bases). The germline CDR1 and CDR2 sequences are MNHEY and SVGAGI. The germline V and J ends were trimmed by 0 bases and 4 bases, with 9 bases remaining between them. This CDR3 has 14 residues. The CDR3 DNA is TGTGCCAGCAGTTACTCGGAGACAGGCTATGGCTACACCTTC. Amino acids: CASSYSETGYGYTF.

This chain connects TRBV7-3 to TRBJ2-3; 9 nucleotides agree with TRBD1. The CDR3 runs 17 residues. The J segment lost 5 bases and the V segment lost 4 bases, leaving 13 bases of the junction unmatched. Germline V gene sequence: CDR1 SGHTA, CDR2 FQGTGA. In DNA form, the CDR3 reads TGTGCCAGCAGCTCAAGCCTCAGGACAGGGGAGAAAGATACGCAGTATTTT. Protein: CASSSSLRTGEKDTQYF.